Sequencing of this T cell receptor (beta chain) was carried out in a study of T cell changes during pregnancy in multiple sclerosis (dated by TCRdb to about 2019). About the full investigation: The study examined how the T cell repertoire changed over the course of pregnancy in women with multiple sclerosis.

Comment on this clone: Its antigen target is currently unknown. No clone much larger than this one lies a single base away; base qualities are absent.

After removal of 2 bases from V and 7 bases from J, the junction retains 8 bases not matched to a gene. Reading the germline V gene gives CDR1 MDHEN and CDR2 SYDVKM. The CDR3 contains 15 residues, cysteine and phenylalanine counted. Just CDR3 DNA is preserved here, 45 bases in frame from base 1. Receptor libraries were prepared by the immunoSEQ multiplex PCR assay. In TCRdb, the immuneACCESS table is reduced to in-frame sequences with V and J assigned. These tables do not hold every clone; where another copy was compared, an unresolved V gene accounts for under half, and the others remain unexplained. Recorded for this sample are tens of thousands of clones; roughly 90% of them occurred a single time. Clones ranked in the top ten supply 9.5% of the sample.

This clonotype originated in a female donor in good health, enrolled as a control in a pregnancy study. The material was peripheral blood, obtained after pregnancy. The chain was built from TRBV28 and TRBJ2-5; 9 middle bases align to TRBD2. The CDR3 here reads CASSLRAAGGGTQYF. Here is the DNA: TGTGCCAGCAGTTTAAGGGCGGCGGGAGGGGGGACCCAGTACTTC.